This TCR beta chain was identified in a study of vaccination and CD4 T cells after COVID-19. Across the whole study: Overlapping spike peptides of SARS-CoV-2, HCoV-NL63, HCoV-OC43 and HCoV-229E stimulated the cells.

Note on this clonotype: Its antigen is currently unknown.

As for treatment: roughly 11-day PBMC culture with coronavirus spike peptide pools or control peptides (ViraFEST assay). Peptide pools at 10 ug/ml and IL-2 at 10 IU/ml were added to cultures of 2 million or so PBMCs per well. Study-wide points: Within convalescent individuals, 304 out of 307 vaccine-specific clones proved to be spike mono-reactive.

Scientists ran DNA taken from cultured CD4+ T cells through the Oncomine TCR Beta short-read assay for sequencing. MiXCR, applied by TCRdb to the PCR reads, yields one record per CDR3 protein. The data hold about 12,000 distinct CDR3 sequences, with 44% observed a single time. V was trimmed by 4 bases and J by 0 bases, leaving 14 bases between them. The V gene's germline CDR1 is MNHEY and CDR2 SMNVEV (reference sequence). The CDR3 extends over 16 amino acids. The sample consisted of CD4+ T cells from blood, cultured in vitro. The chain has TRBV27 and TRBJ2-3; the D call may be TRBD1 or TRBD2 (5 bases each). This clonotype was obtained from a human donor who had recovered from COVID-19. DNA of the CDR3: TGTGCCAGCAGTTCCCTTCCCTGGGGGAGCACAGATACGCAGTATTTT. This codes for CASSSLPWGSTDTQYF.